The rows below give T cell receptor beta chains drawn from one sample of a study of cytomegalovirus exposure and HLA in healthy donors. This table comes from immunoSEQ multiplex PCR, and its TCRdb copy is limited to in-frame clones, with some not included. This sample's clone table lists fewer than 50,000 clones. Material for sequencing was PBMCs. These receptor sequences come from a male donor in good health and CMV-seronegative. The CDR3 runs from the conserved cysteine through the conserved F or W.

cdr3_aa: CSVGQGVYEQYF
v_call: TRBV29-1
cdr3_length: 12
j_call: TRBJ2-7

cdr3_aa: CAGSLAGGWDEQYF
v_call: TRBV5-1
cdr3_length: 14
j_call: TRBJ2-7

cdr3_aa: CASSEAGLAGHNEQFF
v_call: TRBV2
cdr3_length: 16
j_call: TRBJ2-1

cdr3_aa: CASSPREPFGSGNTIYF
v_call: TRBV5-5
cdr3_length: 17
j_call: TRBJ1-3

cdr3_aa: CAWTRDRNTEAFF
v_call: TRBV30
cdr3_length: 13
j_call: TRBJ1-1

cdr3_aa: CASSPGTSGDNEQFF
v_call: TRBV5-6
cdr3_length: 15
j_call: TRBJ2-1

cdr3_aa: CASSASGGYEQYF
v_call: TRBV9
cdr3_length: 13
j_call: TRBJ2-7

cdr3_aa: CASSPQTGGTYNEQFF
v_call: TRBV18
cdr3_length: 16
j_call: TRBJ2-1

cdr3_aa: CASSSAPGQGLHEQYF
v_call: TRBV4-1
cdr3_length: 16
j_call: TRBJ2-7

cdr3_aa: CASSSFSGIGYTF
v_call: TRBV6-5
cdr3_length: 13
j_call: TRBJ1-2

cdr3_aa: CASSPPYRGLRNQPQHF
v_call: TRBV28
cdr3_length: 17
j_call: TRBJ1-5

cdr3_aa: CAISEWPRGSSYEQYF
v_call: TRBV10-3
cdr3_length: 16
j_call: TRBJ2-7

cdr3_aa: CASGTTSLSETQYF
v_call: TRBV27
cdr3_length: 14
j_call: TRBJ2-5

cdr3_aa: CASSLDQGNTEAFF
v_call: TRBV18
cdr3_length: 14
j_call: TRBJ1-1

cdr3_aa: CASSFPGLAGDEQYF
v_call: TRBV7-2
cdr3_length: 15
j_call: TRBJ2-7

cdr3_aa: CASSRQGAGTDTQYF
v_call: TRBV7-2
cdr3_length: 15
j_call: TRBJ2-3

cdr3_aa: CAISAQGAEMANQPQHF
v_call: TRBV10-3
cdr3_length: 17
j_call: TRBJ1-5

cdr3_aa: CATLGTGKPYEQYF
v_call: TRBV27
cdr3_length: 14
j_call: TRBJ2-7

cdr3_aa: CASSLLRGAGNSPLHF
v_call: TRBV7-8
cdr3_length: 16
j_call: TRBJ1-6

cdr3_aa: CASSLIAGGPSSYNEQFF
v_call: TRBV7-6
cdr3_length: 18
j_call: TRBJ2-1

cdr3_aa: CAWSGDRVQPQHF
v_call: TRBV30
cdr3_length: 13
j_call: TRBJ1-5

cdr3_aa: CTSSQSLAVDNEQFF
v_call: TRBV1
cdr3_length: 15
j_call: TRBJ2-1

cdr3_aa: CASSYVRTGGGYGYTF
v_call: TRBV6-5
cdr3_length: 16
j_call: TRBJ1-2

cdr3_aa: CASSFGVSSYNSPLHF
v_call: TRBV5-6
cdr3_length: 16
j_call: TRBJ1-6

cdr3_aa: CASSIVREGPDTQYF
v_call: TRBV19
cdr3_length: 15
j_call: TRBJ2-3

cdr3_aa: CASSPLSEGEQFF
v_call: TRBV5-1
cdr3_length: 13
j_call: TRBJ2-1

cdr3_aa: CASSQDGRTGREKLFF
v_call: TRBV4-2
cdr3_length: 16
j_call: TRBJ1-4

cdr3_aa: CASSFQGRLTEAFF
v_call: TRBV28
cdr3_length: 14
j_call: TRBJ1-1

cdr3_aa: CASSIFSGEEDTIYF
v_call: TRBV19
cdr3_length: 15
j_call: TRBJ1-3

cdr3_aa: CASSSTGGPSYGYTF
v_call: TRBV28
cdr3_length: 15
j_call: TRBJ1-2

cdr3_aa: CASRSGLDRAYGYTF
v_call: TRBV13
cdr3_length: 15
j_call: TRBJ1-2

cdr3_aa: CASSLGQAPRSNQPQHF
v_call: TRBV5-6
cdr3_length: 17
j_call: TRBJ1-5

cdr3_aa: CATLAGGGNEQFF
v_call: TRBV6-5
cdr3_length: 13
j_call: TRBJ2-1

cdr3_aa: CASRLTAISYEQYF
v_call: TRBV19
cdr3_length: 14
j_call: TRBJ2-7

cdr3_aa: CATSTIGGTSGSEQFF
v_call: TRBV15
cdr3_length: 16
j_call: TRBJ2-1

cdr3_aa: CASSSGHLGETQYF
v_call: TRBV5-1
cdr3_length: 14
j_call: TRBJ2-5

cdr3_aa: CASSTLAGGYTDTQYF
v_call: TRBV7-2
cdr3_length: 16
j_call: TRBJ2-3

cdr3_aa: CASNSNTEAFF
v_call: TRBV28
cdr3_length: 11
j_call: TRBJ1-1

cdr3_aa: CASRGTGTTSGYTF
v_call: TRBV6-4
cdr3_length: 14
j_call: TRBJ1-2

cdr3_aa: CASSHGPSGNNEQFF
v_call: TRBV14
cdr3_length: 15
j_call: TRBJ2-1

cdr3_aa: CASSLLAGVYEQYF
v_call: TRBV28
cdr3_length: 14
j_call: TRBJ2-7

cdr3_aa: CASSRNRDTEAFF
v_call: TRBV19
cdr3_length: 13
j_call: TRBJ1-1

cdr3_aa: CASSLVDRGGYGYTF
v_call: TRBV7-2
cdr3_length: 15
j_call: TRBJ1-2

cdr3_aa: CASSPGLASTNEQFF
v_call: TRBV7-2
cdr3_length: 15
j_call: TRBJ2-1

cdr3_aa: CASSSGHTYEQYF
v_call: TRBV21-1
cdr3_length: 13
j_call: TRBJ2-7

cdr3_aa: CASSQQRGSYEQYF
v_call: TRBV4-1
cdr3_length: 14
j_call: TRBJ2-7

cdr3_aa: CSTRTVETQYF
v_call: TRBV20-1
cdr3_length: 11
j_call: TRBJ2-5

cdr3_aa: CASSRGTSGYEQYF
v_call: TRBV7-8
cdr3_length: 14
j_call: TRBJ2-7

cdr3_aa: CASSFDRMNTEAFF
v_call: TRBV6-1
cdr3_length: 14
j_call: TRBJ1-1

cdr3_aa: CASSQPSGSVADTQYF
v_call: TRBV4-1
cdr3_length: 16
j_call: TRBJ2-3

cdr3_aa: CSVEGAYSDNEQFF
v_call: TRBV29-1
cdr3_length: 14
j_call: TRBJ2-1

cdr3_aa: CASSGTGEHGYTF
v_call: TRBV27
cdr3_length: 13
j_call: TRBJ1-2

cdr3_aa: CASSFADSGSYNEQFF
v_call: TRBV12-1
cdr3_length: 16
j_call: TRBJ2-1

cdr3_aa: CASSAAYGNEKLFF
v_call: TRBV9
cdr3_length: 14
j_call: TRBJ1-4